The T cell receptor beta chain under discussion was sequenced for a study of T cells in Graves' hyperthyroidism and ophthalmopathy. There are 15 residues in the CDR3. Germline CDR1 is MNHNS and CDR2 is SASEGT. V lost 5 bases and J lost 5; bases outside the gene matches: 9. The table lists this clonotype with a few counts. The investigators amplified TCR beta CDR3 regions from RNA transcripts. An initial round of RT-PCR targeting the TCR CDR3 relied on the HTBI primer set. Each CDR3 protein is one row after TCRdb ran MiXCR on the multiplex PCR reads. The table records hundreds of thousands of distinct CDR3 sequences, around 13% of them present only once.

The chain links TRBV6-1 to TRBJ1-1; 9 nucleotides agree with TRBD1. What was sequenced was blood. This clonotype was obtained from a woman younger than 30 with Graves' hyperthyroidism. For the CDR3, the DNA is TGTGCCAGCAGTAAGGAACAGGGGGCGGGAACTGAAGCTTTCTTT. This sequence encodes CASSKEQGAGTEAFF.